Listed below are T cell receptor beta chains from one sample, sequenced in a study of blood T cell repertoires in COVID-19. Clones were read by immunoSEQ multiplex PCR, and TCRdb kept only the in-frame ones, dropping some. Found here are 50,000 or so clones, approximately 93% of them singletons; the top ten hold 0.9% to 1.1%. Source material: peripheral blood. These receptors all stem from a man between 60 and 70 years old with COVID-19, enrolled during active disease. Each CDR3 is given with its conserved first and last residue. A D gene is named only where the DNA matches it firmly. For some rows the clone size is stated as once, few or many, or as a class when expanded; others skip it.

j_gene	abundance	v_gene	d_gene	CDR3nt	CDR3aa
TRBJ1-2	-	TRBV2	TRBD1	TGTGCCAGCAGTGACCGGGACAGGGTTCCCGTAAACTATGGCTACACCTTC	CASSDRDRVPVNYGYTF
TRBJ2-7	-	TRBV7-2	-	TGTGCCAGCAGCTTAGACAGAGCCATCTCCTACGAGCAGTACTTC	CASSLDRAISYEQYF
TRBJ2-3	-	TRBV11-2	-	TGTGCCAGCCTGGAGGGGTCGAGCACAGATACGCAGTATTTT	CASLEGSSTDTQYF
TRBJ2-2	-	TRBV27	TRBD2	TGTGCCAGCAGCCCGGGACTAGCGGGCTCCTGGCGCACCGGGGAGCTGTTTTTT	CASSPGLAGSWRTGELFF
TRBJ2-7	once	TRBV6-2/TRBV6-3	TRBD2	TGTGCCAGCAGTTACTTGGGACTAGCGGACTACGAGCAGTACTTC	CASSYLGLADYEQYF
TRBJ1-6	once	TRBV3-1/TRBV3-2	TRBD1	TGTGCCAGCAGCCATCAGGGGGCTTCACCCCTCCACTTT	CASSHQGASPLHF
TRBJ2-2	-	TRBV6-4	-	TGTGCCAGCAGCCCGGCCGGGAATACCGGGGAGCTGTTTTTT	CASSPAGNTGELFF
TRBJ2-1	-	TRBV5-4	TRBD2	TGTGCCAGCAGCTTGGCGACTAGCACCAATGAGCAGTTCTTC	CASSLATSTNEQFF
TRBJ2-7	-	TRBV4-1	TRBD2	TGCGCCAGCAGCCAAGATGTGGCAACTAGCGGATCCTACGAGCAGTACTTC	CASSQDVATSGSYEQYF
TRBJ2-2	once	TRBV4-2	TRBD1	TGTGCCAGCAGCACCCGACAGGGTAACACCGGGGAGCTGTTTTTT	CASSTRQGNTGELFF
TRBJ2-7	-	TRBV5-5	TRBD1	TGTGCCAGCAGGGAACAGGGGGCCTACGAGCAGTACTTC	CASREQGAYEQYF
TRBJ2-7	-	TRBV9	TRBD1	TGTGCCAGCAGCGTGGGGACAGGTTCGGCTATAGACGAGCAGTACTTC	CASSVGTGSAIDEQYF
TRBJ2-1	-	TRBV3-1/TRBV3-2	TRBD1	TGTGCCAGCAGCCAAGAGACAGGGGGCTATGTCGATGAGCAGTTCTTC	CASSQETGGYVDEQFF
TRBJ2-1	-	TRBV4-2	-	TGTGCCAGCAGCTATGGACAGCTCTACAATGAGCAGTTCTTC	CASSYGQLYNEQFF
TRBJ1-2	-	TRBV5-1	TRBD1	TGCGCCAGCAGTTCACAGGGGAGCTTATATGGCTACACCTTC	CASSSQGSLYGYTF
TRBJ1-6	-	TRBV24-1	-	TGTGCCACCAGCTTACAGCTTTCACCCCTCCACTTT	CATSLQLSPLHF
TRBJ1-3	-	TRBV19	-	TGTGCCAGTAAGGGGCATATGCCCGACTCTGGAAACACCATATATTTT	CASKGHMPDSGNTIYF
TRBJ1-2	-	TRBV7-8	-	TGTGCCAGCAGACCAGACGGGAACTATGGCTACACCTTC	CASRPDGNYGYTF
TRBJ2-1	once	TRBV15	TRBD2	TGTGCCACCAGCAGGGGAACTAGCGGGAAACGCTACAATGAGCAGTTCTTC	CATSRGTSGKRYNEQFF
TRBJ1-2	-	TRBV27	-	TGTGCCAGCAGTTCAATCGGGACTGACTGGAACTATGGCTACACCTTC	CASSSIGTDWNYGYTF
TRBJ2-1	-	TRBV27	TRBD2	TGTGCCAGCAGCGCCACTAGCGGGAGGGCCTACAATGAGCAGTTCTTC	CASSATSGRAYNEQFF
TRBJ2-2	-	TRBV18	-	TGTGCCAGCTCACCTGGAGGGATGGGCCAGGACGGGGAGCTGTTTTTT	CASSPGGMGQDGELFF